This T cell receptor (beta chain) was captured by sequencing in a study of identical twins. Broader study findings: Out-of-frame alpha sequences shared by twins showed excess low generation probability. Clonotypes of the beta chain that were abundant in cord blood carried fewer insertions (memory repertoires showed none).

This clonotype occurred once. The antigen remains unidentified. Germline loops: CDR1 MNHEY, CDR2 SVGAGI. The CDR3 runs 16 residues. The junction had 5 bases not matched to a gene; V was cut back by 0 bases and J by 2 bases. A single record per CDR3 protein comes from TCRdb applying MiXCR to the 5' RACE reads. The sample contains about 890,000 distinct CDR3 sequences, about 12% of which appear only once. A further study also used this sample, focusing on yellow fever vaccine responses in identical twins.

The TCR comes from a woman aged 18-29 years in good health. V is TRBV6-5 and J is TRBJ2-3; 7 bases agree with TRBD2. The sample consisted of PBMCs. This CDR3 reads CASSYSKLANTDTQYF. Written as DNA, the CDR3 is TGTGCCAGCAGTTACTCTAAACTAGCGAACACAGATACGCAGTATTTT.